This TCR beta chain was sequenced for a study of blood T cell repertoires in COVID-19. Clones were sequenced by immunoSEQ multiplex PCR, and TCRdb holds only the in-frame ones, with some missing. This sample has 100,000 to 120,000 clones, with about four fifths found just once. V trimming: 5 bases; J trimming: 6 bases; junction bases outside the gene matches: 12. The germline CDR1 and CDR2 sequences are SGHNT and YYREEE (reference sequence). This CDR3 is 15 amino acids long. This clone was counted once. V is TRBV5-4 and J is TRBJ2-7; the match to TRBD1 covers 9 bases. The source is a middle-aged woman with acute or convalescent COVID-19. Sequenced: peripheral blood. This chain's CDR3 is CASSPGRDRAGEQYF. CDR3 in DNA: TGTGCCAGCAGTCCGGGAAGGGACAGGGCTGGCGAGCAGTACTTC.